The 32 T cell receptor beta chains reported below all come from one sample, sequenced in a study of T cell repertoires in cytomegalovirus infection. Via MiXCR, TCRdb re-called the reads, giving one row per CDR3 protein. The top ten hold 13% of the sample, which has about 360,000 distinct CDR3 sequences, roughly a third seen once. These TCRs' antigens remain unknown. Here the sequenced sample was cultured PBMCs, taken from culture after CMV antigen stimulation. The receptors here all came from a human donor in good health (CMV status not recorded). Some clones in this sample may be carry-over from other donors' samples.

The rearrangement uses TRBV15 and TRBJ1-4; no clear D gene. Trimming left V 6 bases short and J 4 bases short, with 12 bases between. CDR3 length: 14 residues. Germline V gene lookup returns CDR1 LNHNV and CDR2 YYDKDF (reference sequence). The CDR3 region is CATRPVGSNEKLFF. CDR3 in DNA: TGTGCCACCAGACCAGTGGGAAGTAATGAAAAACTGTTTTTT.

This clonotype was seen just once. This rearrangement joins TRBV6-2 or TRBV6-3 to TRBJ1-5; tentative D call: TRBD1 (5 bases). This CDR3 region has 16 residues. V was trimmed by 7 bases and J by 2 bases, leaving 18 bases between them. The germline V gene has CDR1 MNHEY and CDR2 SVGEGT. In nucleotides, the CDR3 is TGTGCCAGCAACAAACGGCAGGGTTTGGGCAATCAGCCCCAGCATTTT. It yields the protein CASNKRQGLGNQPQHF.

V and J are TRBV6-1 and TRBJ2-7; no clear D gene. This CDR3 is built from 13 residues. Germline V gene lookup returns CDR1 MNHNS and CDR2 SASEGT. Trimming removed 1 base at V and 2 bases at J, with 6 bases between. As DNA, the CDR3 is TGTGCCAGCAGTGAAGGACCGGCCTACGAGCAGTACGTC. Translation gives CASSEGPAYEQYV.

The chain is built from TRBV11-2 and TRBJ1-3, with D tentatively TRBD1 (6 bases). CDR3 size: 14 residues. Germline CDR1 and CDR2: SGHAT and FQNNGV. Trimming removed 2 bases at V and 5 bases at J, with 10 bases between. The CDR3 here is CASSLSGVRNTIYF. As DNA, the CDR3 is TGTGCCAGCAGCTTATCAGGGGTGCGAAACACCATATATTTT.

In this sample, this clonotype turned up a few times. The CDR3 protein is CASSPIQGRAKETQYF. In DNA form, the CDR3 reads TGTGCCAGCAGCCCGATACAGGGTCGGGCGAAAGAGACCCAGTACTTC. V gene TRBV7-9 combines with J gene TRBJ2-5; a possible D gene is TRBD1 (6 bases). The CDR3 runs 16 residues. Germline values: CDR1 SEHNR, CDR2 FQNEAQ (reference sequence). V was shortened by 5 bases and J by 3 bases, with 19 bases between the two germline ends.

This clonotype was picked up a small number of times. The CDR3 loop reads CASSLSRDYGYTF. The DNA of the CDR3 is TGTGCCAGCAGCTTATCCAGGGATTATGGCTACACCTTC. The rearrangement links TRBV7-2 to TRBJ1-2; D possibly corresponds to TRBD1 (5 bases). The germline V gene has CDR1 SGHTA and CDR2 FQGNSA. The CDR3 runs to 13 residues. V lost 2 bases, J lost 5 bases, and 9 bases lay in between.

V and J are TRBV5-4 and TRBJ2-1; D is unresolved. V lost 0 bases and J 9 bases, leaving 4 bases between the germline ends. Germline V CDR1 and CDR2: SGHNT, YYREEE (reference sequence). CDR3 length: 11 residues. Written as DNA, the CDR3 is TGTGCCAGCAGCTTGGTGAGTGAGCAGTTCTTC. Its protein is CASSLVSEQFF.

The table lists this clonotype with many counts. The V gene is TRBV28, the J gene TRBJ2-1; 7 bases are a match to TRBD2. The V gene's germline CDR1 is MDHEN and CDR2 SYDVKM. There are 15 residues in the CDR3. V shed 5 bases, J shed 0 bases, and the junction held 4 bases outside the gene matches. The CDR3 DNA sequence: TGTGCCAGCAGTCTTGGCGGGGGCTCCTACAATGAGCAGTTCTTC. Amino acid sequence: CASSLGGGSYNEQFF.

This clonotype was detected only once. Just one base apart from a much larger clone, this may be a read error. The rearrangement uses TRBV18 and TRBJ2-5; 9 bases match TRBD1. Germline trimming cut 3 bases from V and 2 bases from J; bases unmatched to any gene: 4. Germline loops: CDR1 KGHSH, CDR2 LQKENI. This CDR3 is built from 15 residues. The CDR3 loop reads CASSPGTGCQETQYF. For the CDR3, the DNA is TGTGCCAGCTCACCTGGGACAGGGTGTCAAGAGACCCAGTACTTC.

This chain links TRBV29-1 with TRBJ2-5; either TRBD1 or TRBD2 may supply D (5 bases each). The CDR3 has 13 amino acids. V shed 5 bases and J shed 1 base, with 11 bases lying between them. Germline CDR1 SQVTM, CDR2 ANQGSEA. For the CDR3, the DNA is TGCAGCGTTCAACGGGACGTCCAAGAGACCCAGTACTTC. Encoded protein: CSVQRDVQETQYF.

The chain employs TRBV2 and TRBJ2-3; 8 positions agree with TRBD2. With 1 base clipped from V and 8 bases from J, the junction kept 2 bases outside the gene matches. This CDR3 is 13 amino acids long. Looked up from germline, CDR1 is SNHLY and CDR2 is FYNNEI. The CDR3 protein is CASSEETSATQYF. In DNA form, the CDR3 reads TGTGCCAGCAGTGAAGAGACTAGCGCTACGCAGTATTTT.

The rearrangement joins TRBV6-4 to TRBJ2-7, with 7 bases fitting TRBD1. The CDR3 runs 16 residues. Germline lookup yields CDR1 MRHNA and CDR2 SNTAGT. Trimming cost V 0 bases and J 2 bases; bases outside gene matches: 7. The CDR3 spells CASSDSSTGWAYEQYF. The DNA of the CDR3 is TGTGCCAGCAGTGACTCGTCGACAGGGTGGGCCTACGAGCAGTACTTC.

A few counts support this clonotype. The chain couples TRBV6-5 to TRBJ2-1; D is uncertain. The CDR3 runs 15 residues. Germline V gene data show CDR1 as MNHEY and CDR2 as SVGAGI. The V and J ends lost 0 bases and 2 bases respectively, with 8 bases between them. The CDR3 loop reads CASSYSWNTYNEQFF. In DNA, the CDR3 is TGTGCCAGCAGTTACTCTTGGAATACCTACAATGAGCAGTTCTTC.

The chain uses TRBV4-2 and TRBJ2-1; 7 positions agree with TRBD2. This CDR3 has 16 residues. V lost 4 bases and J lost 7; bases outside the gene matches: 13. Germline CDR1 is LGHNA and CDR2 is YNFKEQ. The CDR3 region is CASSRELRAGPNEQFF. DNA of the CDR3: TGTGCCAGCAGCCGCGAGTTGAGAGCGGGGCCTAATGAGCAGTTCTTC.

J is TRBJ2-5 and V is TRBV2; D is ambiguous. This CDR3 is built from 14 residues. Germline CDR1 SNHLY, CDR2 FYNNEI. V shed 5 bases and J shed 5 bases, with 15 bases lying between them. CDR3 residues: CASSWGTAWETQYF. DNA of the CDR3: TGTGCCAGCAGTTGGGGAACGGCTTGGGAGACCCAGTACTTC.

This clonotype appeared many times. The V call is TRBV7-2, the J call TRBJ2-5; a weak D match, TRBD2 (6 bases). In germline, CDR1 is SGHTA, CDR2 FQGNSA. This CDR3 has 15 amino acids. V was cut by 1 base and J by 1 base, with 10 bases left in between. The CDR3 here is CASSLGLAPQETQYF. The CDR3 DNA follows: TGTGCCAGCAGCTTAGGTCTAGCGCCCCAAGAGACCCAGTACTTC.

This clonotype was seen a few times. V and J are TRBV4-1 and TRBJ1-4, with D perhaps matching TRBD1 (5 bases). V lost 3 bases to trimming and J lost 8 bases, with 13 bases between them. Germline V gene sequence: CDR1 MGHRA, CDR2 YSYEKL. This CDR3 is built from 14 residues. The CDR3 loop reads CASSHPSWGEKLFF. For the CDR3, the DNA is TGCGCCAGCAGCCATCCTTCCTGGGGCGAAAAACTGTTTTTT.

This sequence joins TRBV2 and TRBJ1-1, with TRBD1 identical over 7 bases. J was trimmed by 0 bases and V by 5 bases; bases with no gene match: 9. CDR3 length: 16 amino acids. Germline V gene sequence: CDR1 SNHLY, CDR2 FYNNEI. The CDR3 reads CASSTTQGQMNTEAFF. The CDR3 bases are TGTGCCAGCAGTACCACTCAGGGACAGATGAACACTGAAGCTTTCTTT.

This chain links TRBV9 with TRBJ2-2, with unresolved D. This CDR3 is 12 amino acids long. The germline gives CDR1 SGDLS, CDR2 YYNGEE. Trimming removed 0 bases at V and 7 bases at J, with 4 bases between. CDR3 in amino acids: CASSVEIGELFF. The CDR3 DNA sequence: TGTGCCAGCAGCGTAGAAATCGGGGAGCTGTTTTTT.

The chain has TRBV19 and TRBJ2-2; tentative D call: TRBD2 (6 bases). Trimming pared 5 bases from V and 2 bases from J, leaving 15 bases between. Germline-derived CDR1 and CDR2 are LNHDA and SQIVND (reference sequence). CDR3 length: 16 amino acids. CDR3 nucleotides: TGTGCCAGTAGTGCAGGACGGGAGCCCAACACCGGGGAGCTGTTTTTT. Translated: CASSAGREPNTGELFF.

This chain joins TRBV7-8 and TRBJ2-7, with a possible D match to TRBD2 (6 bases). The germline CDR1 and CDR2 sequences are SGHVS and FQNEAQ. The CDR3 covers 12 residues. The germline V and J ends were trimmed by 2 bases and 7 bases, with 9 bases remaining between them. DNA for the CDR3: TGTGCCAGCAGCTTACTCGCGGGAGAGCAGTACGTC. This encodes CASSLLAGEQYV.

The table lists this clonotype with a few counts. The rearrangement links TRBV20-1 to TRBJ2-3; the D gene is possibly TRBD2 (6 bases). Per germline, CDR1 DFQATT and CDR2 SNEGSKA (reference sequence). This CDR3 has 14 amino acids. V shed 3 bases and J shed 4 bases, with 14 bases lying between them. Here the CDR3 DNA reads TGCAGTGCTAGTCTACTAGCAGTGGCAGATACGCAGTATTTT. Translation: CSASLLAVADTQYF.

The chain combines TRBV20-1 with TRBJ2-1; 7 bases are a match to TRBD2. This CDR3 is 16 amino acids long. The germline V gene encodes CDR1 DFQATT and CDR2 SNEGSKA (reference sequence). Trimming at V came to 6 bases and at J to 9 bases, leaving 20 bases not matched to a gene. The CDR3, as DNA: TGCAGTGCAAATACCAAACCCAGCGGGGAGCGGGGTGAGCAGTTCTTC. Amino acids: CSANTKPSGERGEQFF.

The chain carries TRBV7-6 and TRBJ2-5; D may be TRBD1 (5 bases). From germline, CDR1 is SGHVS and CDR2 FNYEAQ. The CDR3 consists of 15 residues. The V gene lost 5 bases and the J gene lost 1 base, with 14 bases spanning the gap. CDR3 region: CASSHGDRTQETQYF. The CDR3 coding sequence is TGTGCCAGCAGCCACGGAGACAGAACCCAAGAGACCCAGTACTTC.

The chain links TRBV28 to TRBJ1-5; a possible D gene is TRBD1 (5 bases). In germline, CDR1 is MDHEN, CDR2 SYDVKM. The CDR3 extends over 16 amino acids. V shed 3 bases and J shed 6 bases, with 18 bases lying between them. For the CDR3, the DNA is TGTGCCAGCAGTTTTTGGGACGCCACGACCGGTCAGCCCCAGCATTTT. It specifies CASSFWDATTGQPQHF.

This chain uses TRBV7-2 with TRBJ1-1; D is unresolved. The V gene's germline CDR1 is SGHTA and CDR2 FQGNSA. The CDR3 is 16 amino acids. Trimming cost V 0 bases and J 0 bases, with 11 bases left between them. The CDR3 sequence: CASSLAPGRMNTEAFF. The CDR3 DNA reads TGTGCCAGCAGCTTAGCGCCCGGACGGATGAACACTGAAGCTTTCTTT.

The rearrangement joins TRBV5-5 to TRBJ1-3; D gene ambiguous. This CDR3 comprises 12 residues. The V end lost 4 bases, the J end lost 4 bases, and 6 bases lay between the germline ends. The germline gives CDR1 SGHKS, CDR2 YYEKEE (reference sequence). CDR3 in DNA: TGTGCCAGCAGCATACAGGGAAACACCATATATTTT. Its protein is CASSIQGNTIYF. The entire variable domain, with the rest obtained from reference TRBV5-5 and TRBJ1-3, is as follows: DAGVTQSPTHLIKTRGQQVTLRCSPISGHKSVSWYQQVLGQGPQFIFQYYEKEERGRGNFPDRFSARQFPNYSSELNVNALLLGDSALYLCASSIQGNTIYFGEGSWLTVV.

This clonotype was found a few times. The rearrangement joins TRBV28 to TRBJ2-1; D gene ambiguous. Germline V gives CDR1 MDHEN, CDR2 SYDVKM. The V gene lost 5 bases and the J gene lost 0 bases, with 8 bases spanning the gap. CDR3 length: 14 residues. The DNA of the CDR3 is TGTGCCAGCAGTACTTATCGCTCCTACAATGAGCAGTTCTTC. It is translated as CASSTYRSYNEQFF.

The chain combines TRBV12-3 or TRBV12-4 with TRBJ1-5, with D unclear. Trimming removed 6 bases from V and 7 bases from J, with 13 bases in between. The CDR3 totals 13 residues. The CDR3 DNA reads TGTGCCAGCAGCACCCACGAGCTCCAGCCCCAGCATTTT. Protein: CASSTHELQPQHF.

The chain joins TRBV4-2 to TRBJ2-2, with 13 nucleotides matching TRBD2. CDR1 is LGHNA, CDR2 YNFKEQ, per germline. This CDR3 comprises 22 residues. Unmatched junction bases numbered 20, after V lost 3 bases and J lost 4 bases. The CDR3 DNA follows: TGTGCCAGCAGCCAGGACCCACTAGCGGGAGGGCGTAGTAAGCGGGCCACCGGGGAGCTGTTTTTT. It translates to CASSQDPLAGGRSKRATGELFF.

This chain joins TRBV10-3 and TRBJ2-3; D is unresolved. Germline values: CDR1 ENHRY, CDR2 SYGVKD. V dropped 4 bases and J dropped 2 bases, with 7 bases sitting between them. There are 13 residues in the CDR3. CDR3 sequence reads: CAISGPNTDTQYF. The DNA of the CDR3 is TGTGCCATCAGTGGGCCCAACACAGATACGCAGTATTTT.

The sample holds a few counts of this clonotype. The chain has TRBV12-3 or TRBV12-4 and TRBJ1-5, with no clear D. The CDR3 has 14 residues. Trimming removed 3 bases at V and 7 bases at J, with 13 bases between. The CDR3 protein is CASSFRVGIQPQHF. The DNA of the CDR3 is TGTGCCAGCAGTTTTCGGGTAGGCATACAGCCCCAGCATTTT.